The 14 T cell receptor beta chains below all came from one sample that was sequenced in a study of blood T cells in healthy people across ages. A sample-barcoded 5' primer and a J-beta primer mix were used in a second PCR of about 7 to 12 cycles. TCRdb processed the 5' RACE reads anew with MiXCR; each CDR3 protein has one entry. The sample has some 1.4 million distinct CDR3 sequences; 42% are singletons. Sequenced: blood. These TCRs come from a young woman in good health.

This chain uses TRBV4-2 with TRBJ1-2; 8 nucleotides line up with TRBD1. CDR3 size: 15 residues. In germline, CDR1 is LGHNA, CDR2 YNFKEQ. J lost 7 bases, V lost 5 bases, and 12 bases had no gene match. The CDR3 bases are TGTGCCAGCAGCGACCCCTCCCAGGGGGCGACTGGCTACACCTTC. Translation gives CASSDPSQGATGYTF.

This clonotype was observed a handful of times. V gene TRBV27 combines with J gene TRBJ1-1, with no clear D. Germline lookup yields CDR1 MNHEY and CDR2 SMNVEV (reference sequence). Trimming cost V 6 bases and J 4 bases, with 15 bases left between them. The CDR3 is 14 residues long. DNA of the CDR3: TGTGCCAGCAGGGAGCAGGACTGGGGCACTGAAGCTTTCTTT. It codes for CASREQDWGTEAFF.

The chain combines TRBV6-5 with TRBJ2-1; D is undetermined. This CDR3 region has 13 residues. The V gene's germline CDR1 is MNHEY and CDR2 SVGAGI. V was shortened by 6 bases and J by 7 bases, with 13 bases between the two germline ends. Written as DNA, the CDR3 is TGTGCCAGCAGAACGGGCCTAGGGAATGAGCAGTTCTTC. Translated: CASRTGLGNEQFF.

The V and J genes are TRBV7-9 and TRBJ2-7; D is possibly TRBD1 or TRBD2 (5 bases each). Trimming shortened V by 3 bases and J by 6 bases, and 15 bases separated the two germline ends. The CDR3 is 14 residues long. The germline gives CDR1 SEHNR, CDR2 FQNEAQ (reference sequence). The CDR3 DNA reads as TGTGCCAGCAGCTTCTCGGGACCTTACTCCGAGCAGTACTTC. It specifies CASSFSGPYSEQYF.

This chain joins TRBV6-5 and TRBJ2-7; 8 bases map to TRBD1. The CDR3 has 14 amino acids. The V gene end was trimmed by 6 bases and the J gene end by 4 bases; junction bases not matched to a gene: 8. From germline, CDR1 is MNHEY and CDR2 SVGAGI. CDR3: CASSYRGADYEQYF. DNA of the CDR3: TGTGCCAGCAGCTACAGGGGGGCGGATTACGAGCAGTACTTC.

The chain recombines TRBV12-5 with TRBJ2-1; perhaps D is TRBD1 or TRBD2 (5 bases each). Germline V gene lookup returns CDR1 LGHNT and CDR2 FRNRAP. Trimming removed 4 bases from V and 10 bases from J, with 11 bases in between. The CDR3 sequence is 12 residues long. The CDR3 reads CASGWWGSEQFF. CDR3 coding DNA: TGTGCTAGTGGTTGGTGGGGGTCCGAGCAGTTCTTC.

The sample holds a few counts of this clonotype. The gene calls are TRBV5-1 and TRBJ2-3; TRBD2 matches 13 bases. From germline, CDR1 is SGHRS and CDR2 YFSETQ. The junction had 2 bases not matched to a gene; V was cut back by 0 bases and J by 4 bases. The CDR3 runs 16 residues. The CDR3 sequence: CASSLAGTSGADTQYF. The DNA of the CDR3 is TGCGCCAGCAGCTTGGCCGGGACTAGCGGGGCAGATACGCAGTATTTT.

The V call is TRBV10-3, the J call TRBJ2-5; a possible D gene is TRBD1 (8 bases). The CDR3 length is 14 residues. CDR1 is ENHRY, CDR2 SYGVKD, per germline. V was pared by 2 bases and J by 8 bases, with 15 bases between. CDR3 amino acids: CAISEATGGGTQYF. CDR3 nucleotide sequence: TGTGCCATCAGTGAGGCAACAGGGGGGGGAACCCAGTACTTC.

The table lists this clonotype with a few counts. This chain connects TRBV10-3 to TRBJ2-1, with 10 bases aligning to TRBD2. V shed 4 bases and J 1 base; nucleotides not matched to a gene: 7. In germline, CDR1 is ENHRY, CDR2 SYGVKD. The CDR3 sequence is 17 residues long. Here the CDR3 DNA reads TGTGCCATCAGTGGTGGTAGCGGGGGGATATCCTACAATGAGCAGTTCTTC. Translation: CAISGGSGGISYNEQFF.

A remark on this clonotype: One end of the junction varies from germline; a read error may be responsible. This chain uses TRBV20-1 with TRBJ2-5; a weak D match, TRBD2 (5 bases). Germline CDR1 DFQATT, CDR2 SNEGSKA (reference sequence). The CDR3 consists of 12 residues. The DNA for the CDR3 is TGCAGTGCTGGGCAGCGGAAGGAGAGCCAGTACTTC. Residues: CSAGQRKESQYF.

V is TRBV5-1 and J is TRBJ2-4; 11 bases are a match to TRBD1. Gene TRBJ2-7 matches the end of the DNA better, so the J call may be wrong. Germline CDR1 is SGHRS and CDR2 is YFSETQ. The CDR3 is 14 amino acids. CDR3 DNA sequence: TGCGCCAGCAGCCGGAGGGACAGGGGGGCCGAGCAGTACTTC. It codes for CASSRRDRGAEQYF.

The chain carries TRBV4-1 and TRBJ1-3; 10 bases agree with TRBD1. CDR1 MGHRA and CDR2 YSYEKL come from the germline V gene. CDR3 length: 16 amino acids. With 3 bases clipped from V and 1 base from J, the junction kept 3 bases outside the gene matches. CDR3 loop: CASSQRDRGSGNTIYF. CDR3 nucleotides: TGCGCCAGCAGCCAGCGGGACAGGGGTTCTGGAAACACCATATATTTT.

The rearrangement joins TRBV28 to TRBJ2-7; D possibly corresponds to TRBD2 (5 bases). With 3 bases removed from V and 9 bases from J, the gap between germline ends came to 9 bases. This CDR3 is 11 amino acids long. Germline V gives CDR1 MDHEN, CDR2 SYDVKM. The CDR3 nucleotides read TGTGCCAGCAGTTTTATGGGAGTGCAGTACTTC. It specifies CASSFMGVQYF.

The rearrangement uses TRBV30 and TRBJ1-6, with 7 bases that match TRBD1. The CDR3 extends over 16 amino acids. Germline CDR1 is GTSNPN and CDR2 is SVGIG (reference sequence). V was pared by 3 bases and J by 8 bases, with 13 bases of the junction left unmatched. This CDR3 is CAWRPWGQGDDSPLHF. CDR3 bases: TGTGCCTGGAGGCCCTGGGGTCAGGGGGACGATTCACCCCTCCACTTT. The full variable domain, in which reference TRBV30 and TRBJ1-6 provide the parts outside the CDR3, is SQTIHQWPATLVQPVGSPLSLECTVEGTSNPNLYWYRQAAGRGLQLLFYSVGIGQISSEVPQNLSASRPQDRQFILSSKKLLLSDSGFYLCAWRPWGQGDDSPLHFGNGTRLTVT.